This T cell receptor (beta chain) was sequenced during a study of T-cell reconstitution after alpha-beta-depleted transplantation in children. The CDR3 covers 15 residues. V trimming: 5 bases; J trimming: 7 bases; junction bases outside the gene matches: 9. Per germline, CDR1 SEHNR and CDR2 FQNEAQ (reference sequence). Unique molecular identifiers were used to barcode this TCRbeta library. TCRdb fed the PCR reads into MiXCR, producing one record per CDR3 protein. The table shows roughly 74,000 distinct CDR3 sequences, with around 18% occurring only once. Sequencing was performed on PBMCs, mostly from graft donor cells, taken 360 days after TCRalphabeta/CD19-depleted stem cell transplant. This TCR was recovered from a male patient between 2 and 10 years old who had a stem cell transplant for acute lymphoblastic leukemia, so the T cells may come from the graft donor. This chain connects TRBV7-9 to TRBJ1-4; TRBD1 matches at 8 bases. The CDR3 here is CASSGRTGRSEKLFF. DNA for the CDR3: TGTGCCAGCAGCGGACGGACAGGGCGTAGTGAAAAACTGTTTTTT.